Each of the 19 T cell receptor beta chains below was sequenced from the same sample in a study of T cells after yellow fever vaccination. TCRdb reprocessed the 5' RACE reads via MiXCR and lists one record per CDR3 protein. The table has about 210,000 distinct CDR3 sequences, 3.2% seen once; the top ten hold approximately 3%. The sequences come from CD4+ T cells sorted from PBMCs, collected 10 days after the yellow fever booster vaccination. These TCRs come from a man younger than 35 who received the YFV17D yellow fever vaccine.

The chain combines TRBV4-1 with TRBJ1-5; TRBD1 is a possible D gene (5 bases). Trimming removed 2 bases at V and 6 bases at J, with 17 bases between. CDR1 is MGHRA and CDR2 is YSYEKL in the germline V gene. This CDR3 has 16 amino acids. The CDR3 DNA sequence: TGCGCCAGCAGCCAAAAACATACGGGGGTCGGTCAGCCCCAGCATTTT. Protein product: CASSQKHTGVGQPQHF.

In its sample, this clonotype was seen many times. Here the CDR3 DNA reads TGTGCCAGCAGATTACTTGGGACAAGCTATGGCTACACCTTC. This gives the protein CASRLLGTSYGYTF. This chain joins TRBV5-5 and TRBJ1-2; the D gene is possibly TRBD1 (6 bases). This CDR3 is 14 amino acids long. V was shortened by 5 bases and J by 4 bases, with 15 bases between the two germline ends. The germline V gene encodes CDR1 SGHKS and CDR2 YYEKEE (reference sequence).

This clonotype appeared a few times. The chain is built from TRBV4-3 and TRBJ2-1; 8 positions agree with TRBD2. V trimming: 4 bases; J trimming: 3 bases; junction bases outside the gene matches: 5. In germline, CDR1 is LGHNA, CDR2 YSLEER. The CDR3 totals 15 residues. CDR3: CASSLQSGGYNEQFF. For the CDR3, the DNA is TGCGCCAGCAGCCTCCAGAGCGGGGGCTACAATGAGCAGTTCTTC.

In its sample, this clonotype was seen many times. The chain couples TRBV5-1 to TRBJ2-1; D not resolved. The CDR3 runs to 14 residues. From germline, CDR1 is SGHRS and CDR2 YFSETQ. V lost 0 bases and J lost 4, with 8 bases in between. The DNA for the CDR3 is TGCGCCAGCAGCTTGGAACCTAGGTACAATGAGCAGTTCTTC. It yields the protein CASSLEPRYNEQFF.

This clonotype was detected ten times or more. This chain uses TRBV12-3 or TRBV12-4 with TRBJ2-1; TRBD1 aligns across 7 bases. The junction had 9 bases not matched to a gene; V was cut back by 5 bases and J by 8 bases. This CDR3 region has 14 residues. For the CDR3, the DNA is TGTGCCAGCAGTCGGATACAGGGGTCAGATGAGCAGTTCTTC. This translates into CASSRIQGSDEQFF.

At least ten counts were recorded for this clonotype. J is TRBJ2-3 and V is TRBV5-4; no clear D gene. The length of the CDR3 is 13 residues. Trimming shortened V by 3 bases and J by 1 base, and 6 bases separated the two germline ends. Germline V gene data show CDR1 as SGHNT and CDR2 as YYREEE (reference sequence). The CDR3 sequence is CASSWRGTDTQYF. The CDR3 bases are TGTGCCAGCAGCTGGAGAGGCACAGATACGCAGTATTTT.

This clonotype was counted many times. This sequence joins TRBV19 and TRBJ2-5; 8 bases line up with TRBD1. The germline V gene has CDR1 LNHDA and CDR2 SQIVND (reference sequence). V trimming: 5 bases; J trimming: 1 base; junction bases outside the gene matches: 6. CDR3 length: 15 residues. DNA for the CDR3: TGTGCCAGTAGTCCCGGGACAGGAACCCAAGAGACCCAGTACTTC. It encodes CASSPGTGTQETQYF.

This clonotype was seen repeatedly, ten times or more. The V call is TRBV18, the J call TRBJ2-3, with 7 bases fitting TRBD2. The V gene end was trimmed by 1 base and the J gene end by 1 base; junction bases not matched to a gene: 5. Germline CDR1 is KGHSH and CDR2 is LQKENI. This CDR3 contains 16 residues. The CDR3, as DNA: TGTGCCAGCTCACCACTCTCCAGCGGGGGCACAGATACGCAGTATTTT. As protein: CASSPLSSGGTDTQYF.

This clonotype was recorded at least ten times. J is TRBJ1-5 and V is TRBV7-2; D is unclear. Germline CDR1 and CDR2: SGHTA and FQGNSA. This CDR3 comprises 14 residues. Trimming left V 6 bases short and J 0 bases short, with 9 bases between. The CDR3 spells CASRRGNSNQPQHF. The DNA for the CDR3 is TGTGCCAGCAGAAGAGGGAATAGCAATCAGCCCCAGCATTTT.

This clonotype was seen ten or more times. The chain employs TRBV5-1 and TRBJ1-2, with 9 bases aligning to TRBD1. Germline values: CDR1 SGHRS, CDR2 YFSETQ. The CDR3 runs 12 residues. V gave up 4 bases and J gave up 12 bases; unmatched junction bases: 7. CDR3 sequence reads: CASSPDRGSDTF. Written as DNA, the CDR3 is TGCGCCAGCAGCCCTGACAGGGGGAGCGACACCTTC.

This clonotype was observed a handful of times. This chain uses TRBV29-1 with TRBJ2-7; no clear D. Germline-derived CDR1 and CDR2 are SQVTM and ANQGSEA. V dropped 4 bases and J dropped 3 bases, with 16 bases sitting between them. The CDR3 contains 14 residues. The CDR3 DNA is TGCAGCGTTGGAACACGTACCGCATTCTACGAGCAGTACTTC. As protein: CSVGTRTAFYEQYF.

This clonotype was seen a handful of times. This chain joins TRBV29-1 and TRBJ1-1; possibly TRBD1 for D (5 bases). The CDR3 is 13 amino acids. Germline V gives CDR1 SQVTM, CDR2 ANQGSEA. V was clipped by 7 bases and J by 4 bases, with 16 bases between them. CDR3 protein: CSGDDSPPTEAFF. The CDR3, as DNA: TGCAGCGGGGACGACAGCCCTCCCACTGAAGCTTTCTTT.

This clonotype came up many times. The chain links TRBV4-3 to TRBJ1-5; D uncertain. The ends were cut back, 0 bases at V and 6 bases at J, with 3 bases in the middle. CDR3 size: 12 residues. Germline CDR1 is LGHNA and CDR2 is YSLEER. The CDR3 loop reads CASSQEGQPQHF. The CDR3 DNA sequence: TGCGCCAGCAGCCAAGAGGGTCAGCCCCAGCATTTT.

This clonotype was recorded a few times. V usage is TRBV7-2 and J usage is TRBJ1-1; D uncertain. The CDR3 sequence is 13 residues long. Germline-derived CDR1 and CDR2 are SGHTA and FQGNSA. V was shortened by 5 bases and J by 4 bases, with 11 bases between the two germline ends. Here the CDR3 DNA reads TGTGCCAGCAGCGCGGGAATTGGCACTGAAGCTTTCTTT. The encoded protein is CASSAGIGTEAFF.

This clonotype occurred a few times. This sequence joins TRBV9 and TRBJ1-5; D may be TRBD1 (6 bases). Germline CDR1 is SGDLS and CDR2 is YYNGEE. V shed 0 bases and J shed 5 bases, with 9 bases lying between them. This CDR3 has 14 residues. The CDR3 bases are TGTGCCAGCAGCGTAGACAGGGAGCATCAGCCCCAGCATTTT. This translates into CASSVDREHQPQHF.

This clonotype occurred many times. V usage is TRBV5-6 and J usage is TRBJ2-7, with D uncertain. V dropped 0 bases and J dropped 7 bases, with 8 bases sitting between them. This CDR3 comprises 12 residues. CDR1 and CDR2 (germline): SGHDT, YYEEEE. The CDR3 loop reads CASSLVSMEQYF. In DNA form, the CDR3 reads TGTGCCAGCAGCTTGGTATCTATGGAGCAGTACTTC. The entire variable domain, with the rest obtained from reference TRBV5-6 and TRBJ2-7, is as follows: DAGVTQSPTHLIKTRGQQVTLRCSPKSGHDTVSWYQQALGQGPQFIFQYYEEEERQRGNFPDRFSGHQFPNYSSELNVNALLLGDSALYLCASSLVSMEQYFGPGTRLTVT.

This clonotype was seen ten or more times. This chain links TRBV29-1 with TRBJ1-1; possible D gene TRBD1, 6 bases. The CDR3 extends over 11 amino acids. Germline V CDR1 and CDR2: SQVTM, ANQGSEA. Trimming removed 7 bases from V and 7 bases from J, with 13 bases in between. The DNA for the CDR3 is TGCAGCGGGACAGATTACAATGAAGCTTTCTTT. It yields the protein CSGTDYNEAFF.

There are many counts of this clonotype. This chain uses TRBV5-5 with TRBJ2-5; unclear D gene. This CDR3 has 11 amino acids. CDR1 SGHKS and CDR2 YYEKEE come from the germline V gene (reference sequence). Trimming took off 7 bases at V and 4 bases at J, with 8 bases between the two ends. The CDR3 loop is CASWVGETQYF. For the CDR3, the DNA is TGTGCCAGCTGGGTGGGAGAGACCCAGTACTTC. The complete variable domain, with remaining parts taken from reference TRBV5-5 and TRBJ2-5, reads DAGVTQSPTHLIKTRGQQVTLRCSPISGHKSVSWYQQVLGQGPQFIFQYYEKEERGRGNFPDRFSARQFPNYSSELNVNALLLGDSALYLCASWVGETQYFGPGTRLLVL.

This clonotype was seen a handful of times. This sequence joins TRBV5-4 and TRBJ2-7; 9 bases are a match to TRBD1. The CDR3 length is 13 residues. The germline CDR1 and CDR2 sequences are SGHNT and YYREEE (reference sequence). V lost 3 bases to trimming and J lost 7 bases; unmatched junction nucleotides: 5. Here the CDR3 DNA reads TGTGCCAGCAGCTCCGGGACAGGGAGGGAGCAGTACGTC. It specifies CASSSGTGREQYV.